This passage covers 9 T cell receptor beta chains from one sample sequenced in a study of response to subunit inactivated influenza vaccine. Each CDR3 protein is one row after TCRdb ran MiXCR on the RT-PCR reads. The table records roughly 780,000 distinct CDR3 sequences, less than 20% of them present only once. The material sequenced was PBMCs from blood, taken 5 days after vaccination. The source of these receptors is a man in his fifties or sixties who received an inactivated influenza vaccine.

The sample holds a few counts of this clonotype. The CDR3 nucleotides read TGTGCCAGCAGCCTCCGGTTAGCGGGAGGGATCTACGAGCAGTACTTC. This translates into CASSLRLAGGIYEQYF. The V gene is TRBV11-2, the J gene TRBJ2-7, with 11 bases fitting TRBD2. V gave up 5 bases and J gave up 3 bases; unmatched junction bases: 9. Per germline, CDR1 SGHAT and CDR2 FQNNGV. The CDR3 covers 16 residues.

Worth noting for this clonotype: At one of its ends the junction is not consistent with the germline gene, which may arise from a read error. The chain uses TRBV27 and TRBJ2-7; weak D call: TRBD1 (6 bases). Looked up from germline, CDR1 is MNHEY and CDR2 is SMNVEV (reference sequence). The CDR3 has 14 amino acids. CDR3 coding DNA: TGTGCCAGCAGCTTTCAGGGGCTTTCCTACGAGCAGTCCTTC. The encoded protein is CASSFQGLSYEQSF.

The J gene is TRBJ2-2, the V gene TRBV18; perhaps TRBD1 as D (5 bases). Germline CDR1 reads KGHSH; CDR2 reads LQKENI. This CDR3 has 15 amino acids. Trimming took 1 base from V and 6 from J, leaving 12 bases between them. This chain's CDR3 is CASSPQLQVAGELFF. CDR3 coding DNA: TGTGCCAGCTCACCACAGTTACAGGTAGCCGGGGAGCTGTTTTTT. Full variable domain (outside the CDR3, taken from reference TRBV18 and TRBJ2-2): NAGVMQNPRHLVRRRGQEARLRCSPMKGHSHVYWYRQLPEEGLKFMVYLQKENIIDESGMPKERFSAEFPKEGPSILRIQQVVRGDSAAYFCASSPQLQVAGELFFGEGSRLTVL.

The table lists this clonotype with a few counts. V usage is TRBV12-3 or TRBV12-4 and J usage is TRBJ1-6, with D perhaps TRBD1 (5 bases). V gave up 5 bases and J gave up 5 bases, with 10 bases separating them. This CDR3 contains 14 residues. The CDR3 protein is CASSPRQNNSPLHF. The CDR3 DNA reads TGTGCCAGCAGTCCGCGACAGAATAATTCACCCCTCCACTTT.

The CDR3 here is CATSRVGGGIREQYF. Here the CDR3 DNA reads TGTGCCACCAGCAGAGTAGGAGGGGGGATTCGCGAGCAGTACTTC. The rearrangement joins TRBV15 to TRBJ2-7; either TRBD1 or TRBD2 may fit D (6 bases each). The CDR3 is 15 amino acids. The germline V and J ends were trimmed by 1 base and 6 bases, with 16 bases remaining between them. Germline CDR1 is LNHNV and CDR2 is YYDKDF (reference sequence).

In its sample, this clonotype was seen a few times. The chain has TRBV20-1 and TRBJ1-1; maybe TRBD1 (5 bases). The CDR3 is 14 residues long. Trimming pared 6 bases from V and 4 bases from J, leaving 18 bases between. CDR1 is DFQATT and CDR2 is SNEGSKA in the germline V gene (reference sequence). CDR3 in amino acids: CSAQIWGGGTEAFF. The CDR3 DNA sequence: TGCAGTGCCCAAATCTGGGGGGGAGGCACTGAAGCTTTCTTT.

Written as DNA, the CDR3 is TGTGCCAGCAGTTACTCTACGGGCAGGCGATCCTACGAGCAGTACTTC. Residues: CASSYSTGRRSYEQYF. The chain employs TRBV6-5 and TRBJ2-7; D call uncertain. Trimming left V 0 bases short and J 1 base short, with 13 bases between. The CDR3 spans 16 residues. Germline CDR1 reads MNHEY; CDR2 reads SVGAGI.

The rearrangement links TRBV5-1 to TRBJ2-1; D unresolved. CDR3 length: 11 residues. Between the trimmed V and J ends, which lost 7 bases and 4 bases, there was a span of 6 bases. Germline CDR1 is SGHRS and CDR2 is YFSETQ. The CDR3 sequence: CASGTYNEQFF. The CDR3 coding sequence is TGCGCCAGCGGTACATACAATGAGCAGTTCTTC.

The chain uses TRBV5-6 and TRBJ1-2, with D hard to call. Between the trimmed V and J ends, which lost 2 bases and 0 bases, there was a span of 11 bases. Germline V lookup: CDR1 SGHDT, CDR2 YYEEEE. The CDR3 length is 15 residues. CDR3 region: CASSFFGTANYGYTF. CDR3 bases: TGTGCCAGCAGCTTTTTTGGTACGGCTAACTATGGCTACACCTTC.